Described below is a single T cell receptor delta chain sequence and its context. This clone was observed a handful of times. The antigen it recognizes is unknown. TCRdb's protein, taken from a much larger clone, differs from this DNA's translation at residue 12, likely owing to a read error; the protein displayed comes from the DNA. This sample was taken from a study of γδ T cells in repeated Plasmodium falciparum infection (dated by TCRdb to the early 2020s). At the level of the whole study: The natural-infection arm enrolled Malian children exposed to intense seasonal malaria transmission and compared the Malian children with Australian children matched for age and gender. Roughly 5 malaria-naive U.S. adults underwent four controlled human malaria infections by bites from P. falciparum NF54-infected Anopheles stephensi mosquitoes over about 630 days. Samples were collected from controlled-infection subjects at baseline, immediately before selected infections, and 21 days after each infection. Malian gammadelta TCR repertoires were analysed cross-sectionally in periods with no transmission and longitudinally across episodes of acute febrile malaria. The study examined how repeated Plasmodium falciparum infection shapes the human gammadelta T cell repertoire, using natural infection in Mali and controlled human malaria infection.

Broad study findings and their caveats: Across time and infection, the Vgamma9/Vdelta2+ TCR repertoires showed a highly stable polyclonal makeup, with many TCRgamma sequences overlapping between individuals. Because the controlled-infection cohort was small, analysis of inter-individual variability in gammadelta T cell responses was limited. Repeated controlled infections appeared to drive waves of new clonotype selection in Vdelta2-negative, largely Vdelta1+, gammadelta TCR repertoires. Compared with the repertoires of Australian children, the Vdelta2-negative gammadelta TCR repertoires of Malian children appeared more clonally expanded, less diverse and less shared. The Malian cohort came from a small rural village of predominantly one ethnic group, limiting generalizability.

For bulk TCR repertoire analysis, Vgamma9/Vdelta2+ and Vdelta2-negative gammadelta T cell populations were flow-sorted out of peripheral blood mononuclear cells. Libraries were made using multiplex PCR. The run used an Illumina MiSeq. Every sorted gammadelta T cell sample had both its TCR gamma (TRG) and TCR delta (TRD) chains sequenced. In the paper's pipeline: The repertoire analyses used clonotype tree plots, the accumulated frequency of the top 20 clonotypes, and diversity index (DI) and D75 metrics. After TCRdb called clones again from the public reads with CATT, rows with identical DNA were merged. The V and J calls and clone size come from TCRdb's table, not from the authors' own analysis. This sample holds some 100,000 delta-chain clones; approximately 1.5% were observed only once. The top ten clones comprise 9% of the sample. CDR1 TSWWSYY and CDR2 QGS are derived from the germline V gene. From the cysteine through the phenylalanine, the CDR3 covers 14 amino acids. The CDR3 DNA has 42 bases and is translated from base 1.

The specimen was gamma-delta T cells from blood. This TCR derives from a pool of human donors (malaria-infected and uninfected, not separated). No J gene was named, though the V gene is TRDV1; the table gives TRDD2 as D, unverified against the DNA. The nucleotide sequence reads TGTGCTCTTGGGGACTACCTTCCTCCATTTAAACCCATCTTT. Translation gives CALGDYLPPFKPIF.